This passage covers 2 T cell receptor beta chains from one sample sequenced in a study of spatial heterogeneity in lung cancer. Study observations and caveats: One measure, the expanded intratumoral alpha and beta TCR count, tracked tumor mutation counts.

Which antigens these TCRs recognize remains unknown. Time point: sample taken at primary tumor resection. TCRdb re-called the 5' RACE reads through MiXCR, storing one row per CDR3 protein. The sample records around 4,900 distinct CDR3 sequences, approximately 6.6% being singletons. The specimen comprised lung tumor tissue, sampled at surgery. The origin of the receptors is a female donor with early-stage non-small cell lung cancer.

A word on this clonotype: A library made for alpha chains picked up this beta chain off target, so its size means little. This chain uses TRBV29-1 with TRBJ2-3; D gene ambiguous. CDR3 length: 13 residues. Germline values: CDR1 SQVTM, CDR2 ANQGSEA. V shed 4 bases and J shed 1 base, with 9 bases lying between them. CDR3 region: CSVAPQGTDTQYF. In DNA, the CDR3 is TGCAGCGTTGCCCCACAAGGCACAGATACGCAGTATTTT.

This clonotype has a count of ten or more. This beta chain lies outside the target of a library built for alpha chains; its clone size means little. The chain joins TRBV11-3 to TRBJ2-1; D may be TRBD2 (6 bases). The CDR3 length is 14 residues. Germline loops: CDR1 SGHNT, CDR2 YENEEA. The V and J ends lost 1 base and 4 bases respectively, with 8 bases between them. The CDR3 DNA reads TGTGCCAGCAGCTTAGCCGGGGGATACAATGAGCAGTTCTTC. Protein sequence: CASSLAGGYNEQFF. Full variable domain (missing parts from reference TRBV11-3 and TRBJ2-1): EAGVVQSPRYKIIEKKQPVAFWCNPISGHNTLYWYLQNLGQGPELLIRYENEEAVDDSQLPKDRFSAERLKGVDSTLKIQPAELGDSAVYLCASSLAGGYNEQFFGPGTRLTVL.